The 18 T cell receptor beta chains given below trace back to one sample, sequenced in a study of T cell repertoires in aging, cancer and after chemotherapy. Rearranged V-D-J TRB sequences were amplified with a mixed TRB-A/B primer pool. TCRdb re-derived calls from the multiplex PCR reads in MiXCR, one entry per CDR3 protein. The sample contains thousands of distinct CDR3 sequences, 25% to 35% of which appear only once. The template was genomic DNA from peripheral blood, not RNA. The source material was blood. These receptors came from a human donor with a blood cancer.

The V gene is TRBV11-3, the J gene TRBJ1-1, with D possibly matching TRBD1 (5 bases). This CDR3 contains 12 residues. Per germline, CDR1 SGHNT and CDR2 YENEEA. V lost 4 bases and J lost 9, with 12 bases in between. In DNA form, the CDR3 reads TGTGCCAGCAGCTCAGAGAAGGGGAAAGCTTTCTTT. It codes for CASSSEKGKAFF.

The chain combines TRBV10-3 with TRBJ2-7; TRBD1 or TRBD2 may be the D gene (5 bases each). Germline loops: CDR1 ENHRY, CDR2 SYGVKD. This CDR3 has 14 amino acids. V lost 0 bases and J 4 bases, leaving 10 bases between the germline ends. The CDR3 reads CAISESRGVYEQYF. In nucleotides, the CDR3 is TGTGCCATCAGTGAGTCGAGAGGGGTGTACGAGCAGTACTTC.

Judged by abundance, this clonotype is medium-sized. The V and J genes are TRBV5-4 and TRBJ2-5; TRBD1 aligns across 8 bases. Trimming took 4 bases from V and 5 from J; bases not matched to a gene: 7. Germline CDR1 is SGHNT and CDR2 is YYREEE (reference sequence). This CDR3 has 14 residues. CDR3 coding DNA: TGTGCCAGCAGCACGACAGGGGTGGATGAGACCCAGTACTTC. It codes for CASSTTGVDETQYF.

By sample share, this clonotype is medium-sized. V gene TRBV6-1 combines with J gene TRBJ2-1; the D is unclear. V lost 3 bases and J lost 6, with 9 bases in between. The CDR3 spans 13 residues. CDR1 and CDR2 from the germline V gene are MNHNS and SASEGT. The CDR3 is CASSERKTNEQFF. Written as DNA, the CDR3 is TGTGCCAGCAGTGAGAGGAAGACCAATGAGCAGTTCTTC.

In its sample, this clonotype is medium-sized (0.01 to 0.1%). The chain joins TRBV18 to TRBJ2-3; D not resolved. The CDR3 consists of 13 residues. V was trimmed by 4 bases and J by 2 bases, leaving 7 bases between them. Germline CDR1 is KGHSH and CDR2 is LQKENI. CDR3 protein: CASSHPPTDTQYF. CDR3 DNA: TGTGCCAGCTCACACCCTCCCACAGATACGCAGTATTTT.

CDR3 nucleotides: TGTGCCAGCAGCTTAGCGGGGCCGCAAGAGACCCAGTACTTC. This gives the protein CASSLAGPQETQYF. The V call is TRBV5-4, the J call TRBJ2-5; 7 bases are a match to TRBD2. Germline assignment: CDR1 SGHNT and CDR2 YYREEE (reference sequence). CDR3 length: 14 residues. The V and J ends lost 2 bases and 2 bases, in that order; junction bases with no gene match: 3.

Worth noting for this clonotype: This may arise from a read error, as a much more abundant clone is one base away. The V call is TRBV7-6, the J call TRBJ1-1; D unresolved. Germline V CDR1 and CDR2: SGHVS, FNYEAQ. This CDR3 has 12 amino acids. Trimming removed 5 bases from V and 4 bases from J, with 8 bases in between. The CDR3 DNA reads TGTGCCAGCAGCCCGGTGGCCACTGAAGCTTTCTTT. This translates into CASSPVATEAFF.

In this sample, this clonotype turned up a few times. This sequence joins TRBV18 and TRBJ2-3, with 7 bases aligning to TRBD2. This CDR3 has 15 amino acids. Germline loops: CDR1 KGHSH, CDR2 LQKENI. V shed 4 bases and J 2 bases; nucleotides not matched to a gene: 6. CDR3 protein: CASSRPGLLTDTQYF. The DNA for the CDR3 is TGTGCCAGCTCACGACCGGGACTACTCACAGATACGCAGTATTTT.

By share of the sample, this clonotype is medium-sized (0.01 to 0.1%). V gene TRBV6-2 or TRBV6-3 combines with J gene TRBJ2-3, with 7 bases lining up with TRBD1. This CDR3 is 14 amino acids long. V was clipped by 6 bases and J by 4 bases; unmatched bases: 7. CDR1 is MNHEY and CDR2 is SVGEGT in the germline V gene. CDR3 nucleotides: TGTGCCAGCAGCGACGCAGGGGGAGCAGATACGCAGTATTTT. Residues: CASSDAGGADTQYF.

This chain connects TRBV19 to TRBJ2-1; 13 positions agree with TRBD2. V shed 7 bases and J 0 bases; nucleotides not matched to a gene: 6. Per the germline V gene, CDR1 is LNHDA and CDR2 is SQIVND (reference sequence). The CDR3 is 17 amino acids. The CDR3 nucleotides are TGTGCCAGTACCACCTGGACTAGCGGGGGCTCCTACAATGAGCAGTTCTTC. It translates to CASTTWTSGGSYNEQFF.

This chain joins TRBV7-9 and TRBJ2-3, with D possibly matching TRBD1 (5 bases). The CDR3 covers 16 residues. V lost 1 base and J 0 bases, leaving 11 bases between the germline ends. From germline, CDR1 is SEHNR and CDR2 FQNEAQ (reference sequence). The CDR3 coding sequence is TGTGCCAGCAGCTTAGTAGTGGGGCCTAGCACAGATACGCAGTATTTT. Translation: CASSLVVGPSTDTQYF.

For this clonotype: With a much larger clone just one base away, this may be a read error. J is TRBJ1-1 and V is TRBV29-1, with D unresolved. This CDR3 has 14 residues. CDR1 SQVTM and CDR2 ANQGSEA come from the germline V gene. V lost 0 bases and J 3 bases, leaving 11 bases between the germline ends. Written as DNA, the CDR3 is TGCAGCGTTGAAGAGGCGGGATGGGACACTGAAGCTTTCTTT. As protein: CSVEEAGWDTEAFF.

In this sample, this clonotype is large. V is TRBV29-1 and J is TRBJ2-5, with TRBD1 matching over 8 bases. The CDR3 is 13 amino acids. Germline CDR1 is SQVTM and CDR2 is ANQGSEA. The V segment lost 6 bases and the J segment 2 bases; nucleotides outside the gene matches: 5. The CDR3 DNA follows: TGCAGCGTCGCCCGGACAGGGCAAGAGACCCAGTACTTC. It translates to CSVARTGQETQYF.

By share of the sample, this clonotype is medium-sized (0.01 to 0.1%). This sequence joins TRBV6-5 and TRBJ2-2; TRBD2 matches 7 bases. V was pared by 6 bases and J by 9 bases, with 10 bases of the junction left unmatched. CDR3 size: 14 residues. The germline CDR1 and CDR2 sequences are MNHEY and SVGAGI. The CDR3 here is CASSSGTLERELFF. The DNA for the CDR3 is TGTGCCAGCAGCAGCGGGACCTTGGAACGGGAGCTGTTTTTT.

By proportion, this clonotype is medium-sized. The genes are TRBV19 and TRBJ2-7; D is possibly TRBD2 (5 bases). CDR3 length equals 14 residues. Germline V gene lookup returns CDR1 LNHDA and CDR2 SQIVND (reference sequence). V was cut by 5 bases and J by 0 bases, with 11 bases left in between. The CDR3: CASSSHSGSYEQYF. CDR3 in DNA: TGTGCCAGTAGTTCTCACAGCGGCTCCTACGAGCAGTACTTC.

This clonotype was detected a few times. The V gene is TRBV18, the J gene TRBJ1-5, with a weak D call TRBD1 (6 bases). The CDR3 length is 13 residues. V was clipped by 3 bases and J by 6 bases, with 9 bases between them. Germline assignment: CDR1 KGHSH and CDR2 LQKENI. The CDR3: CASSPTGSQPQHF. DNA of the CDR3: TGTGCCAGCTCACCTACAGGGAGTCAGCCCCAGCATTTT.

Sample share makes this clonotype medium-sized. The rearrangement links TRBV27 to TRBJ2-1; TRBD1 matches at 11 bases. Germline CDR1 is MNHEY and CDR2 is SMNVEV (reference sequence). The CDR3 is 15 amino acids. Germline trimming cut 3 bases from V and 7 bases from J; bases unmatched to any gene: 5. CDR3 residues: CASSFLGDRGNEQFF. The DNA of the CDR3 is TGTGCCAGCAGTTTCCTTGGGGACAGGGGGAATGAGCAGTTCTTC.

The chain has TRBV30 and TRBJ2-3, with 11 positions matching TRBD2. V was pared by 5 bases and J by 1 base, with 5 bases of the junction left unmatched. CDR1 and CDR2 (germline): GTSNPN, SVGIG (reference sequence). This CDR3 is built from 15 residues. The DNA of the CDR3 is TGTGCCTGGGAGGGACTAGCGGAGGGCACAGATACGCAGTATTTT. Its translation: CAWEGLAEGTDTQYF.